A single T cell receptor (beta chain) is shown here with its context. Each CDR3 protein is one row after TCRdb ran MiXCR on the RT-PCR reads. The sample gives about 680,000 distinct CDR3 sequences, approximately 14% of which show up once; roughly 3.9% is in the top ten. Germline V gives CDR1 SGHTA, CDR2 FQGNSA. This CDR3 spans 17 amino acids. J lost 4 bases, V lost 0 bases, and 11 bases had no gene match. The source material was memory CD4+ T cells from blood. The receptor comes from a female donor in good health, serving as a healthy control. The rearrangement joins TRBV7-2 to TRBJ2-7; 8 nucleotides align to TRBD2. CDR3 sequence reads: CASSLARPSGSLYEQYF. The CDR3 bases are TGTGCCAGCAGCTTAGCGAGGCCTAGCGGGTCCCTATACGAGCAGTACTTC.